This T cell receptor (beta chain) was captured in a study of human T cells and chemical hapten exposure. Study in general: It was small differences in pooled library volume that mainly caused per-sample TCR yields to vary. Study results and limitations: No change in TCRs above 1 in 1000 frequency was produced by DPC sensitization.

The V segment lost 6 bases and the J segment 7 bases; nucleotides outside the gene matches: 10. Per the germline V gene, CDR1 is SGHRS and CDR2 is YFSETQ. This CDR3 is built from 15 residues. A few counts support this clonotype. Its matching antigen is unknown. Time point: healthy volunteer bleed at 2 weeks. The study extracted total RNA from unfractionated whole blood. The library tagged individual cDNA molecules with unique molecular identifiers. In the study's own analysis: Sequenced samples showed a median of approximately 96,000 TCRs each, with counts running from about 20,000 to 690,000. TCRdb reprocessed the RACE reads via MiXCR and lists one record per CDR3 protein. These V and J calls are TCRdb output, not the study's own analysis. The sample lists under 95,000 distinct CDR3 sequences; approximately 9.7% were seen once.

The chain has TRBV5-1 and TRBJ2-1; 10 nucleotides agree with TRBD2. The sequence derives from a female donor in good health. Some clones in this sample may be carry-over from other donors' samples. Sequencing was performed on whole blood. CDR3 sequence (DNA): TGCGCCAGCAAGGCAGCTAGCGGGAGTAGGAATGAGCAGTTCTTC. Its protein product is CASKAASGSRNEQFF.